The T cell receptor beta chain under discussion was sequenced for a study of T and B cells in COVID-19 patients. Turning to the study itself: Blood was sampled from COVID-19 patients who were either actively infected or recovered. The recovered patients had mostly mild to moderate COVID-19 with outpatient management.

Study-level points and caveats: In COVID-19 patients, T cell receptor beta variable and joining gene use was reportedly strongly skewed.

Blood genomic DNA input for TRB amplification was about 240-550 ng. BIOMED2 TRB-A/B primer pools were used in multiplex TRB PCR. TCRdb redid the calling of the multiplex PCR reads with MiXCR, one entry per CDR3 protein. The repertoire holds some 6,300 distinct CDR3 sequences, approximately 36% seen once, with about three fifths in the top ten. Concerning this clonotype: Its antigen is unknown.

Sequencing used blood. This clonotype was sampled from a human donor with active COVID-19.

CDR3 residues: CASMRPRRRGTGELFF. CDR3 DNA: TGTGCCAGCATGAGACCTAGACGGCGGGGCACCGGGGAGCTGTTTTTT. This chain links TRBV19 with TRBJ2-2, with D possibly matching TRBD2 (6 bases). V was shortened by 9 bases and J by 4 bases, with 21 bases between the two germline ends. The germline V gene has CDR1 LNHDA and CDR2 SQIVND (reference sequence). This CDR3 is 16 amino acids long.